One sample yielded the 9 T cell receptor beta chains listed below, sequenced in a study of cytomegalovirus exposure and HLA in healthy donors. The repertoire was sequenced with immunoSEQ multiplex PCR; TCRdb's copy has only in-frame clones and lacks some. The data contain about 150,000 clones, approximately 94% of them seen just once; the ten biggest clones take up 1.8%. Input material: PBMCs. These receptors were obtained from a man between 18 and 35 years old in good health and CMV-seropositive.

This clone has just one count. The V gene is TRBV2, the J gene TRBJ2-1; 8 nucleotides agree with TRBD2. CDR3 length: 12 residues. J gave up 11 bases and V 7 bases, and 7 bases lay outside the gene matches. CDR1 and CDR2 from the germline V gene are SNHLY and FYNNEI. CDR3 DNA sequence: TGTGCCAGCAACCGGCGGGGGGCGAAGCAGTTCTTC. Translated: CASNRRGAKQFF.

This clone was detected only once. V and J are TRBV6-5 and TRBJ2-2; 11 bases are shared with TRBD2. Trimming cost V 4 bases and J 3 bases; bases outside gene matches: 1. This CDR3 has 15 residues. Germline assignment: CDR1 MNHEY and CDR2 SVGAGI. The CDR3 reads CASSLAGGHTGELFF. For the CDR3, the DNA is TGTGCCAGCAGTTTAGCGGGAGGGCACACCGGGGAGCTGTTTTTT.

DNA for the CDR3: TGCGCCAGCAGCCAAGGGCCCGGGACAGGCCGCTACGAGCAGTACTTC. Amino acid sequence: CASSQGPGTGRYEQYF. V and J are TRBV4-1 and TRBJ2-7; TRBD1 matches at 8 bases. Looked up from germline, CDR1 is MGHRA and CDR2 is YSYEKL. Trimming cost V 1 base and J 3 bases; bases outside gene matches: 8. This CDR3 spans 16 amino acids.

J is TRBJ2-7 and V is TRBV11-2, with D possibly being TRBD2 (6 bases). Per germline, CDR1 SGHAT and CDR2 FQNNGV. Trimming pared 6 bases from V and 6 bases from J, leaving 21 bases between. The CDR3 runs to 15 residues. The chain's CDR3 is CASRPTGGLEGEQYF. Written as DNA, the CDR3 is TGTGCCAGCAGACCTACTGGGGGATTGGAGGGCGAGCAGTACTTC. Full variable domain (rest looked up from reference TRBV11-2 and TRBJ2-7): EAGVAQSPRYKIIEKRQSVAFWCNPISGHATLYWYQQILGQGPKLLIQFQNNGVVDDSQLPKDRFSAERLKGVDSTLKIQPAKLEDSAVYLCASRPTGGLEGEQYFGPGTRLTVT.

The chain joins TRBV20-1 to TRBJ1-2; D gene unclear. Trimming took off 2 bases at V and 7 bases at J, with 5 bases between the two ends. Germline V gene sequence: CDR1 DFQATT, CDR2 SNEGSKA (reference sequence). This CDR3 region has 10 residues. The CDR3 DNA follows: TGCAGTGCTAGAACCGGTGGCTACACCTTC. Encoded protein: CSARTGGYTF.

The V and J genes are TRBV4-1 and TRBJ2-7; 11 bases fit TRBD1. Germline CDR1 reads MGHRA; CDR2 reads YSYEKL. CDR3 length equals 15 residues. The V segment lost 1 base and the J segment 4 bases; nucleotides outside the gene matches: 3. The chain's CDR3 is CASSQVGQGAYEQYF. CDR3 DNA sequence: TGCGCCAGCAGCCAAGTTGGACAGGGGGCATACGAGCAGTACTTC.

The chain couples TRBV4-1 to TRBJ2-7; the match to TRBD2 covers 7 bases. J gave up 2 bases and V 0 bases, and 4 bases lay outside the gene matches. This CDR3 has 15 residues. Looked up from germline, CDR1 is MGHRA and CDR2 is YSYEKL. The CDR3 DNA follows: TGCGCCAGCAGCCAAGAACGGGACTACCCCTACGAGCAGTACTTC. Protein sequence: CASSQERDYPYEQYF.

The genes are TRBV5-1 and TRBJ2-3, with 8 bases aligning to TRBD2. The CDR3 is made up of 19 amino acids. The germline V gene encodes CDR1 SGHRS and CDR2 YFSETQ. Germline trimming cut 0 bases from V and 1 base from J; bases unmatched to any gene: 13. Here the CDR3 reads CASSLGTSGPIGGTDTQYF. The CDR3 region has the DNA TGCGCCAGCAGCTTGGGCACTAGCGGTCCAATTGGGGGCACAGATACGCAGTATTTT.

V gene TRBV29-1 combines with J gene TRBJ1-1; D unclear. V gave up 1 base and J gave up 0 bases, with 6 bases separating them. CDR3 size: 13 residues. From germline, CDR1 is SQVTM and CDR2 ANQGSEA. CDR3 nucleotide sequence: TGCAGCGTTGAAGTCAGTATGAACACTGAAGCTTTCTTT. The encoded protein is CSVEVSMNTEAFF. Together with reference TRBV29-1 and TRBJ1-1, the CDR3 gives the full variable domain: SAVISQKPSRDICQRGTSLTIQCQVDSQVTMMFWYRQQPGQSLTLIATANQGSEATYESGFVIDKFPISRPNLTFSTLTVSNMSPEDSSIYLCSVEVSMNTEAFFGQGTRLTVV.